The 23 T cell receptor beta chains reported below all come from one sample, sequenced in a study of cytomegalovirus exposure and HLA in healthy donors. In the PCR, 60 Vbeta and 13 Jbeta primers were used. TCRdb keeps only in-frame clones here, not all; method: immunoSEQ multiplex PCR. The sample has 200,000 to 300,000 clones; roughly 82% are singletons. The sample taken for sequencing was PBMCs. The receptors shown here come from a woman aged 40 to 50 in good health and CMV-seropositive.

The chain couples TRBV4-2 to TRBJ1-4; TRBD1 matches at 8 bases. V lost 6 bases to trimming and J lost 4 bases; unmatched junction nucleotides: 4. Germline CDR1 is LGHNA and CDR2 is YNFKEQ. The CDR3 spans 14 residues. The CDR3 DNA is TGTGCCAGCAGTCTGGACAGGGTTAATGAAAAACTGTTTTTT. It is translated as CASSLDRVNEKLFF.

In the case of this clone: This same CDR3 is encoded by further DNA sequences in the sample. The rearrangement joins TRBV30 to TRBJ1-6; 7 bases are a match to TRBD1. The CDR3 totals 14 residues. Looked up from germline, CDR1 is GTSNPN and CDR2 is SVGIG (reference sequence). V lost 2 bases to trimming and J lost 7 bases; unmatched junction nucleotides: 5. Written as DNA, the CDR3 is TGTGCCTGGAGTCCGGGACAGATAAATTCACCCCTCCACTTT. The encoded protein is CAWSPGQINSPLHF. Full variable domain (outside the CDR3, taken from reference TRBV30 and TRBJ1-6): SQTIHQWPATLVQPVGSPLSLECTVEGTSNPNLYWYRQAAGRGLQLLFYSVGIGQISSEVPQNLSASRPQDRQFILSSKKLLLSDSGFYLCAWSPGQINSPLHFGNGTRLTVT.

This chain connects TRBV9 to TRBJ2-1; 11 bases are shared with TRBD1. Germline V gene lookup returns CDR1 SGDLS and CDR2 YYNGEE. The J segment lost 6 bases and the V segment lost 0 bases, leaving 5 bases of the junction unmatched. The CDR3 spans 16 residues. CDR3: CASSVAGTGGPNEQFF. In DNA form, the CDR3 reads TGTGCCAGCAGCGTAGCCGGGACAGGGGGTCCCAATGAGCAGTTCTTC.

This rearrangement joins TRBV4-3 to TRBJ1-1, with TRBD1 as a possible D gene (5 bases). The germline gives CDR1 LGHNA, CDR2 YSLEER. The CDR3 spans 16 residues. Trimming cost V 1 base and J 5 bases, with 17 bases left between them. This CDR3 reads CASSQALGRGRTEAFF. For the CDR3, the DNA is TGCGCCAGCAGCCAAGCGTTAGGGAGGGGAAGGACTGAAGCTTTCTTT.

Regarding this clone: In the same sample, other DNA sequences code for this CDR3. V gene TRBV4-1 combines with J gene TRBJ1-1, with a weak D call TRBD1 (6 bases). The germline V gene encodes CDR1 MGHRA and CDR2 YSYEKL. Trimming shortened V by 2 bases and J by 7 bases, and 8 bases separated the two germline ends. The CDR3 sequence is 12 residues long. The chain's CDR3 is CASSQQGYEAFF. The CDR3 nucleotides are TGCGCCAGCAGCCAACAGGGGTATGAAGCTTTCTTT.

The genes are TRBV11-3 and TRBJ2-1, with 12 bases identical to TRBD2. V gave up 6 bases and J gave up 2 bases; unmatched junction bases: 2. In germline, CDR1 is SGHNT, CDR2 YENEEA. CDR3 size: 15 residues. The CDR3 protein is CASRPSGRAYNEQFF. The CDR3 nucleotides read TGTGCCAGCAGGCCTAGCGGGAGGGCCTACAATGAGCAGTTCTTC.

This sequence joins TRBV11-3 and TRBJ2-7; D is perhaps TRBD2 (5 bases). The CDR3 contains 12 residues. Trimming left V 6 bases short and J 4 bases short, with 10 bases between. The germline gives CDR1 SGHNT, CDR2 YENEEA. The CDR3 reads CASSRSGYEQYF. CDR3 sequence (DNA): TGTGCCAGCAGTCGATCGGGGTACGAGCAGTACTTC.

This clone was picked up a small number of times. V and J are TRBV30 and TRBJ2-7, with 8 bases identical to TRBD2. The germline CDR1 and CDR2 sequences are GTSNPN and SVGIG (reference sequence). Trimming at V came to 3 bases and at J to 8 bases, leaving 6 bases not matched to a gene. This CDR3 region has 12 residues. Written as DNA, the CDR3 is TGTGCCTGGAGCGGGGTAGCGGGGAAGCAGTACTTC. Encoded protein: CAWSGVAGKQYF.

CDR3 DNA: TGTGCCAGCAGTCCCCCCCAGGGCCCGAACACTGAAGCTTTCTTT. This encodes CASSPPQGPNTEAFF. V gene TRBV28 combines with J gene TRBJ1-1; perhaps TRBD1 as D (5 bases). Trimming left V 5 bases short and J 1 base short, with 14 bases between. This CDR3 is built from 15 residues. Germline V gives CDR1 MDHEN, CDR2 SYDVKM.

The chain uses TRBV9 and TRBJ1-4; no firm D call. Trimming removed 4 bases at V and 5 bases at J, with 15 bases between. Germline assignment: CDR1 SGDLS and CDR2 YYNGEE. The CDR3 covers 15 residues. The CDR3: CASSPLGEGNEKLFF. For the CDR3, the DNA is TGTGCCAGCAGCCCGCTTGGGGAGGGAAATGAAAAACTGTTTTTT.

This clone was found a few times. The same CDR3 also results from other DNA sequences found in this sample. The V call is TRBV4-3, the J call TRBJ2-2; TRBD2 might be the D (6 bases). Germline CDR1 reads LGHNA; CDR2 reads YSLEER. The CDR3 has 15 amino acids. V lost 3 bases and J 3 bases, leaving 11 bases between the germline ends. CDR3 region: CASSQGGSDTGELFF. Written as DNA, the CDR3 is TGCGCCAGCAGCCAGGGGGGATCGGACACCGGGGAGCTGTTTTTT.

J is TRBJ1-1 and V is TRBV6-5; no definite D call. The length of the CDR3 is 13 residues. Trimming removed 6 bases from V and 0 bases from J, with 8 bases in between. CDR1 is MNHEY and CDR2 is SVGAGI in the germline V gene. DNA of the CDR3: TGTGCCAGCAGCTCGTCCGTGAACACTGAAGCTTTCTTT. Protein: CASSSSVNTEAFF.

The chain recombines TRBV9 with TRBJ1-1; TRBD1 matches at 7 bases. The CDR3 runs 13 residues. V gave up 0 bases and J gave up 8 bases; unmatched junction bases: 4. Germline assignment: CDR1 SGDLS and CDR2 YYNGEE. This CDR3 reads CASSVVAGGEAFF. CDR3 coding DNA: TGTGCCAGCAGCGTAGTTGCAGGGGGGGAAGCTTTCTTT.

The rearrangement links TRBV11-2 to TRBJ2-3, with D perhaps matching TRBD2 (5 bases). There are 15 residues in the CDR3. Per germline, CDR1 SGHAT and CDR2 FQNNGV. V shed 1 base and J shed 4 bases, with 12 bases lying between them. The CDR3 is CASSLASGNSDTQYF. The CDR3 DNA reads TGTGCCAGCAGCTTAGCTTCGGGGAATTCAGATACGCAGTATTTT.

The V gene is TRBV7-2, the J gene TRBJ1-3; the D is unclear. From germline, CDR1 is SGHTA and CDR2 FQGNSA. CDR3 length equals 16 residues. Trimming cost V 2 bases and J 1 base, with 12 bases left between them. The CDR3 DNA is TGTGCCAGCAGCTTAATTGGCAGGCATTCTGGAAACACCATATATTTT. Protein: CASSLIGRHSGNTIYF. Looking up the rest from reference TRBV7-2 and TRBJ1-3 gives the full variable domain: GAGVSQSPSNKVTEKGKDVELRCDPISGHTALYWYRQSLGQGLEFLIYFQGNSAPDKSGLPSDRFSAERTGGSVSTLTIQRTQQEDSAVYLCASSLIGRHSGNTIYFGEGSWLTVV.

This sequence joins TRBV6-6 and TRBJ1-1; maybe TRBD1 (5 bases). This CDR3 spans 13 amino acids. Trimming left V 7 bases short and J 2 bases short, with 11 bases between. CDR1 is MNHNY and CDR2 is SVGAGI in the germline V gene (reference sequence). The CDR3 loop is CASTQVGNTEAFF. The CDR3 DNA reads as TGTGCCAGCACACAGGTCGGTAACACTGAAGCTTTCTTT.

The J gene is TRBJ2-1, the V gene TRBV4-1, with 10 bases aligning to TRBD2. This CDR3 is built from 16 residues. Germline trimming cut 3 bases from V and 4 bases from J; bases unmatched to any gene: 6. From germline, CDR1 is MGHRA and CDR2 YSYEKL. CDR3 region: CASSHPSGSLYNEQFF. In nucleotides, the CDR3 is TGCGCCAGCAGCCATCCTAGCGGGAGCCTTTACAATGAGCAGTTCTTC.

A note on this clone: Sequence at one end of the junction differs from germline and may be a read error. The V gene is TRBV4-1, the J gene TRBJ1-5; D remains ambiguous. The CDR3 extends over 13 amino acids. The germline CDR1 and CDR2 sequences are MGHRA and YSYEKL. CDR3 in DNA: TGCGCCAGCAGCCAACTTGTTAATCAGTCCCAGCATTTT. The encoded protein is CASSQLVNQSQHF.

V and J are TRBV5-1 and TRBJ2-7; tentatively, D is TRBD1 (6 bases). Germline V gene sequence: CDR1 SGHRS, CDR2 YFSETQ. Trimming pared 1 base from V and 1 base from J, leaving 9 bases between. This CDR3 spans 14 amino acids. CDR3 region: CASSLRGGSYEQYF. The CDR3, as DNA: TGCGCCAGCAGCTTGAGAGGGGGATCCTACGAGCAGTACTTC.

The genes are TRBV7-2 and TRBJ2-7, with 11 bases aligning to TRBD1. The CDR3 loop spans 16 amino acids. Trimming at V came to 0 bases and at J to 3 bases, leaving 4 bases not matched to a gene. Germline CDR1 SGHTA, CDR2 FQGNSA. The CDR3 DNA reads TGTGCCAGCAGCTTAGCTTCCGGGACAGGGGGCTACGAGCAGTACTTC. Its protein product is CASSLASGTGGYEQYF.

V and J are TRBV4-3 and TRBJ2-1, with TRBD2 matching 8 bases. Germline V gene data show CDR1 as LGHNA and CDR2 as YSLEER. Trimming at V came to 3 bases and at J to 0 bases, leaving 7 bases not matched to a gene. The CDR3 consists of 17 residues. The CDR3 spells CASSQRPSGYSYNEQFF. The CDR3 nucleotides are TGCGCCAGCAGCCAGCGGCCTAGCGGGTACTCCTACAATGAGCAGTTCTTC.

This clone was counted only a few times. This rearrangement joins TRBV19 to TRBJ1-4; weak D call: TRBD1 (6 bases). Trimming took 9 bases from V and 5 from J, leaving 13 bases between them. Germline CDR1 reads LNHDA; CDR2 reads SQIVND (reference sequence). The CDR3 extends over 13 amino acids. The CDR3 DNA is TGTGCCAGCGGTACAGGGACCAATGAAAAACTGTTTTTT. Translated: CASGTGTNEKLFF.

CDR3 protein: CASSLTGPSSGNTIYF. The CDR3 coding sequence is TGCGCCAGCAGCTTGACAGGGCCCAGCTCTGGAAACACCATATATTTT. The V call is TRBV5-1, the J call TRBJ1-3, with a weak D call TRBD1 (6 bases). The germline V gene encodes CDR1 SGHRS and CDR2 YFSETQ. V lost 1 base, J lost 0 bases, and 11 bases lay in between. This CDR3 is 16 amino acids long.